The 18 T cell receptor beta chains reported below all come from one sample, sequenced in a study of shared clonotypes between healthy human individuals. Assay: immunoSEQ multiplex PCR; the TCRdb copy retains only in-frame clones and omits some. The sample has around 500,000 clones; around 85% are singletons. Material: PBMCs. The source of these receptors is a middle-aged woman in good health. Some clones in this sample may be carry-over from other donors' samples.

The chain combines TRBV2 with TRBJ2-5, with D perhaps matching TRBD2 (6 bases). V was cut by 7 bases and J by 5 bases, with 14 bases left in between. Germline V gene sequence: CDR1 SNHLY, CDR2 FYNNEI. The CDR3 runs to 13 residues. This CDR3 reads CASTLGLAETQYF. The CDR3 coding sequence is TGTGCCAGCACGCTGGGGCTAGCGGAGACCCAGTACTTC.

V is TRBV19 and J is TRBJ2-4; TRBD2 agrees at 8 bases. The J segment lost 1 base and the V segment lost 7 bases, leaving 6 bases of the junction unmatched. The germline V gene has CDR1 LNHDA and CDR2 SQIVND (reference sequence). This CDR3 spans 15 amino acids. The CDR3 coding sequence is TGTGCCAGTACCCCCGCGGGGGGCGCCAAAAACATTCAGTACTTC. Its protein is CASTPAGGAKNIQYF.

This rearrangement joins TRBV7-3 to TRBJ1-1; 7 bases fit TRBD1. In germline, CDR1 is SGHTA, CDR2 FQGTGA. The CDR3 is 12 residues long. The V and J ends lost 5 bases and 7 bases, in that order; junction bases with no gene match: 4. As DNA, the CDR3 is TGTGCCAGCAGCCCCGACAGGGTTGAAGCTTTCTTT. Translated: CASSPDRVEAFF.

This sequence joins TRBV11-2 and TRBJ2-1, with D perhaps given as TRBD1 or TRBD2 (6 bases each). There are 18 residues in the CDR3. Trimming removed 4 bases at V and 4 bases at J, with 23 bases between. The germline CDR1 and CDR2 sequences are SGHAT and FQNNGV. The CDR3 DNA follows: TGTGCCAGCAGCTCCGGGGGAGGTGAGGACAGAAATTACAATGAGCAGTTCTTC. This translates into CASSSGGGEDRNYNEQFF.

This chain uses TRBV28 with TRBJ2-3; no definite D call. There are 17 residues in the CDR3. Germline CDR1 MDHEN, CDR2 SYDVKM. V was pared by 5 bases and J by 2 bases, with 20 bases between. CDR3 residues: CASSPPPPAAFTDTQYF. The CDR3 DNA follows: TGTGCCAGCAGTCCCCCACCCCCGGCGGCCTTCACAGATACGCAGTATTTT. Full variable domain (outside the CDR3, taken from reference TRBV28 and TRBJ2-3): DVKVTQSSRYLVKRTGEKVFLECVQDMDHENMFWYRQDPGLGLRLIYFSYDVKMKEKGDIPEGYSVSREKKERFSLILESASTNQTSMYLCASSPPPPAAFTDTQYFGPGTRLTVL.

The CDR3 region has the DNA TGTGCCAGCAGCCGAGGACTTTCCACAGATACGCAGTATTTT. Translation gives CASSRGLSTDTQYF. The genes are TRBV7-2 and TRBJ2-3, with a possible D match to TRBD2 (5 bases). Germline CDR1 is SGHTA and CDR2 is FQGNSA. The CDR3 runs to 14 residues. The ends were cut back, 5 bases at V and 2 bases at J, with 11 bases in the middle.

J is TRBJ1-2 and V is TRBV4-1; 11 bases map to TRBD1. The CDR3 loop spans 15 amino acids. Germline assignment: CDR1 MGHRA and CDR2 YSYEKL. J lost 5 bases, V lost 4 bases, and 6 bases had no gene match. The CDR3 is CASSPGQGAVYGYTF. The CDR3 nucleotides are TGCGCCAGCAGCCCCGGACAGGGGGCGGTTTATGGCTACACCTTC.

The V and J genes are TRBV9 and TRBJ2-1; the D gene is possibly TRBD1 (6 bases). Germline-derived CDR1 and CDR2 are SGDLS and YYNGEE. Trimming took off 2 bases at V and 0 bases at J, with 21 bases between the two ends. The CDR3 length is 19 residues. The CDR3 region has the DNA TGTGCCAGCAGCGTTAAAAGTGAGGACAGCTCAAACTCCTACAATGAGCAGTTCTTC. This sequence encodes CASSVKSEDSSNSYNEQFF.

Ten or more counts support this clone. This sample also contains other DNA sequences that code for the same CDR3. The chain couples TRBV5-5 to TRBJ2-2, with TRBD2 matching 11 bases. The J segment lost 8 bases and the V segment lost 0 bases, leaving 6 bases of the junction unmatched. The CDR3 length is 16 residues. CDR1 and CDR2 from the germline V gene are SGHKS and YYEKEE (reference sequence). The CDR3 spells CASSLELAGVFGELFF. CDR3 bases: TGTGCCAGCAGCTTGGAACTAGCGGGAGTATTTGGGGAGCTGTTTTTT.

The CDR3 sequence: CASGRTSGISYEQYF. The CDR3 nucleotides read TGTGCCAGCGGAAGGACTAGCGGTATTTCCTACGAGCAGTACTTC. V gene TRBV6-6 combines with J gene TRBJ2-7; 10 positions agree with TRBD2. Trimming at V came to 8 bases and at J to 1 base, leaving 8 bases not matched to a gene. From germline, CDR1 is MNHNY and CDR2 SVGAGI (reference sequence). The CDR3 sequence is 15 residues long.

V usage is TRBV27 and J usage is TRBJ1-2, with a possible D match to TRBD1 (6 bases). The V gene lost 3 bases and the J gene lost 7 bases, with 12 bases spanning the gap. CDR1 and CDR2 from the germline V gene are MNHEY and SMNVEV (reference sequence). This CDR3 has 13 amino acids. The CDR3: CASSLDRSLGYTF. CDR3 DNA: TGTGCCAGCAGTTTGGACAGAAGTCTTGGCTACACCTTC.

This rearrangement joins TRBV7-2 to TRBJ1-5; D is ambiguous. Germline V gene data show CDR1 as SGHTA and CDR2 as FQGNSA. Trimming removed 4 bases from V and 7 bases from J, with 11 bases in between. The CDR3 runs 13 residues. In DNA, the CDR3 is TGTGCCAGCAGCTATGGCTCGGCCCAGCCCCAGCATTTT. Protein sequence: CASSYGSAQPQHF.

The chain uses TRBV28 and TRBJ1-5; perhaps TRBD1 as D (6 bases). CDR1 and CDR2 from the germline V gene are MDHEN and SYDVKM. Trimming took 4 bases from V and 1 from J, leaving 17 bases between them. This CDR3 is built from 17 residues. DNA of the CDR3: TGTGCCAGCAGTTACCCCCAGACAGGCCCGAGCAATCAGCCCCAGCATTTT. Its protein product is CASSYPQTGPSNQPQHF.

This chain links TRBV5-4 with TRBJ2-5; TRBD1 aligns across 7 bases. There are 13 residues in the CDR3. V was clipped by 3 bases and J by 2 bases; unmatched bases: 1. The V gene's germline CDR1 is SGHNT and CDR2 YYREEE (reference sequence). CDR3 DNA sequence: TGTGCCAGCAGCTCGGACAGGCAAGAGACCCAGTACTTC. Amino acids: CASSSDRQETQYF.

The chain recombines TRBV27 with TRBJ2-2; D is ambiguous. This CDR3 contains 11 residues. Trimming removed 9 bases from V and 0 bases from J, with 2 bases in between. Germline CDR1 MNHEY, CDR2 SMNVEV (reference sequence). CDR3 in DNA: TGTGCCAGTACGAACACCGGGGAGCTGTTTTTT. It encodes CASTNTGELFF.

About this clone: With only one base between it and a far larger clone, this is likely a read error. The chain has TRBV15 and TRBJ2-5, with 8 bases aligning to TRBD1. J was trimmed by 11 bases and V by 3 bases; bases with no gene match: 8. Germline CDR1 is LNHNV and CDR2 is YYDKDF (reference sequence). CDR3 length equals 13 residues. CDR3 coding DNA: TGTGCCACCAGCAGGGACAGGGCCTACAAGCAGTACTTC. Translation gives CATSRDRAYKQYF.

The CDR3 DNA reads as TGTGCCAGCAGCGTAGCGGCTACCGGTGACTACGAGCAGTACTTC. Its translation is CASSVAATGDYEQYF. This chain uses TRBV9 with TRBJ2-7; D gene ambiguous. The CDR3 sequence is 15 residues long. Trimming stripped 0 bases from V and 3 bases from J, with 13 bases between. The germline V gene has CDR1 SGDLS and CDR2 YYNGEE.

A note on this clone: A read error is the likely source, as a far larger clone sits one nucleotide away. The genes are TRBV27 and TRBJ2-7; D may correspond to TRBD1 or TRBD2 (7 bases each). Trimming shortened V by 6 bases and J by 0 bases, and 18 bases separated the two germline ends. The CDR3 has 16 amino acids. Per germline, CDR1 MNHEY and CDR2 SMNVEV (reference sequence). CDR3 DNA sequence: TGTGCCAGCAGCCCCACGCCAGGGGGGGGCTCCTACGAGCAGTACTTC. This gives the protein CASSPTPGGGSYEQYF.